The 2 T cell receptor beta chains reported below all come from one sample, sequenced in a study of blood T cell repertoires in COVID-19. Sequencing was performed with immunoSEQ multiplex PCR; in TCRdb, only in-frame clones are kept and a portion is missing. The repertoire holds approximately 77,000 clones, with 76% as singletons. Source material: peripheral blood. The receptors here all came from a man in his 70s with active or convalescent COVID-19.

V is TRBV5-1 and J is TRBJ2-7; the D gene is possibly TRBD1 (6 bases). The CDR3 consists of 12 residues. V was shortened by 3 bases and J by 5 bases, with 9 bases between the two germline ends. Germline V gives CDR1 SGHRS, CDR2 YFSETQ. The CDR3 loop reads CASSSSGDEQYF. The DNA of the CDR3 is TGCGCCAGCAGCTCGTCAGGGGACGAGCAGTACTTC.

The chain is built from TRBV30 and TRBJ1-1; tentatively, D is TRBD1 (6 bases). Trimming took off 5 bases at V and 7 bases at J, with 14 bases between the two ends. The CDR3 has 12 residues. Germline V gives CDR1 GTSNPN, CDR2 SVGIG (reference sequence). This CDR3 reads CAWSRGGGEAFF. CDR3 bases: TGTGCCTGGTCCAGAGGGGGTGGTGAAGCTTTCTTT.